Listed below are T cell receptor beta chains from one sample, sequenced in a study of blood T cell repertoires in COVID-19. Sequencing used immunoSEQ multiplex PCR; TCRdb keeps in-frame clones, though not all of them. The sample records approximately 140,000 clones, over 75% being singletons. The material sequenced was peripheral blood. These receptors originate from a woman aged 60-70 years with COVID-19, enrolled during active disease. Both conserved end residues are part of each CDR3. The D gene is left open where the match is weak. Only some rows state a clone size, as once, few, many or a class for expanded clones.

j_gene,d_gene,abundance,v_gene,CDR3nt,CDR3aa
TRBJ1-6,TRBD1,NA,TRBV27,TGTGCCAGCAGTTTATCCGGGATCCAGGGGGTTTCACCCCTCCACTTT,CASSLSGIQGVSPLHF
TRBJ1-1,NA,NA,TRBV7-6,TGTGCCAGCAGCTTAGCCCTGGGGGGGATGGGGAACACTGAAGCTTTCTTT,CASSLALGGMGNTEAFF
TRBJ1-2,TRBD1,NA,TRBV12-5,TGTGCTAGTGGTTTTCCCCTCGCGGACAGGCAAGTTACTTACTATGGCTACACCTTC,CASGFPLADRQVTYYGYTF
TRBJ1-1,NA,NA,TRBV5-1,TGCGCCAGCAGCCCACAGGGTGCGAACACTGAAGCTTTCTTT,CASSPQGANTEAFF
TRBJ2-3,TRBD2,NA,TRBV5-1,TGCGCCAGCAGCTTGGATCGGGGGGACACAGATACGCAGTATTTT,CASSLDRGDTDTQYF
TRBJ2-5,TRBD2,NA,TRBV24-1,TGTGCCACCGGGGAGGGGCACCAAGAGACCCAGTACTTC,CATGEGHQETQYF
TRBJ1-4,NA,NA,TRBV7-9,TGTGCCAGCAGCTTAGACAGGGCGGGGGTGACTAATGAAAAACTGTTTTTT,CASSLDRAGVTNEKLFF
TRBJ2-7,TRBD1,few,TRBV6-6,TGTGCCAGCAGCCGAAAGCCGGGACAGGAGTCCTACGAGCAGTACTTC,CASSRKPGQESYEQYF
TRBJ2-1,TRBD2,NA,TRBV10-1,TGCGCCAGCAGTGAGGTCGGGGGGTCCTACAATGAGCAGTTCTTC,CASSEVGGSYNEQFF
TRBJ1-1,TRBD1,NA,TRBV7-6,TGTGCCAGCAGCCAACGGGACCGTACCAGGGGGAGCACTGAAGCTTTCTTT,CASSQRDRTRGSTEAFF
TRBJ1-1,TRBD1,once,TRBV6-2/TRBV6-3,TGTGCCAGCAGTTCACGGACAGGGAGCGCTGAAGCTTTCTTT,CASSSRTGSAEAFF
TRBJ2-7,NA,NA,TRBV19,TGTGCCAGTACCCCCCAGTGGGGGGACGAGCAGTACTTC,CASTPQWGDEQYF
TRBJ2-2,NA,once,TRBV7-6,TGTGCCAGCAGAAAACAGGGACCCGGGGAGCTGTTTTTT,CASRKQGPGELFF
TRBJ2-3,NA,NA,TRBV24-1,TGTGCCACCAGTGATTTGTCGACAAACACAGATACGCAGTATTTT,CATSDLSTNTDTQYF
TRBJ2-1,NA,NA,TRBV5-1,TGCGCCAGCAGCTTCGTGGGGGGGCGGAATGAGCAGTTCTTC,CASSFVGGRNEQFF
TRBJ1-1,NA,few,TRBV11-3,TGTGCCAGCAGCCGAGGGAAAGCTTTCTTT,CASSRGKAFF
TRBJ1-2,TRBD1,once,TRBV30,TGTGCCTGGAGTGAGGGGACAGAAGCTAACTATGGCTACACCTTC,CAWSEGTEANYGYTF
TRBJ1-1,TRBD1,NA,TRBV6-5,TGTGCCAGCAGTTACTTAGACAGGGTGAACACTGAAGCTTTCTTT,CASSYLDRVNTEAFF
TRBJ2-5,NA,few,TRBV4-1,TGCGCCAGCAGCCAAGTTACGGGGGATGGAGAGACCCAGTACTTC,CASSQVTGDGETQYF
TRBJ1-2,TRBD1,NA,TRBV27,TGTGCCAGCAGCGACAGGGTCGGAGTATCCAGATCCTATAACTATGGCTACACCTTC,CASSDRVGVSRSYNYGYTF
TRBJ1-6,NA,NA,TRBV5-5,TGTGCCAGCAGCAGCGAGGACAGCGAAAATTCACCCCTCCACTTT,CASSSEDSENSPLHF
TRBJ2-5,TRBD2,NA,TRBV9,TGTGCCAGTAAACCCGCGGGGGAGCGAGAGACCCAGTACTTC,CASKPAGERETQYF
TRBJ1-1,NA,once,TRBV7-2,TGTGCCAGCAGCTCCCGGACGAAAGGGGCGAACACTGAAGCTTTCTTT,CASSSRTKGANTEAFF
TRBJ1-6,NA,NA,TRBV20-1,TGCAGTGCTAGTAGTCGGGGGGGAAATTCACCCCTCCACTTT,CSASSRGGNSPLHF
TRBJ1-3,NA,NA,TRBV7-9,TGTGCCAGCCTCAACAGGGCCAACTCTGGAAACACCATATATTTT,CASLNRANSGNTIYF
TRBJ1-3,NA,NA,TRBV5-1,TGCGCCAGCACCAAGAGTGATGGAAACACCATATATTTT,CASTKSDGNTIYF
TRBJ2-7,TRBD2,few,TRBV11-3,TGTGCCAGCAGTTACGGAGGTCGGCGGGGGACGCCGGGCGAGCAGTACTTC,CASSYGGRRGTPGEQYF
TRBJ1-3,NA,NA,TRBV29-1,TGCAGCGTTGAATCATCTGGAAACACCATATATTTT,CSVESSGNTIYF
TRBJ1-1,NA,NA,TRBV29-1,TGCAGCGTTGATCGGTCAGGGAAGGACACTGAAGCTTTCTTT,CSVDRSGKDTEAFF
TRBJ2-1,TRBD2,NA,TRBV28,TGTGCCAGCAGTTGGATACTAGCGGGGGTTAGTGAGCAGTTCTTC,CASSWILAGVSEQFF
TRBJ1-2,TRBD1,NA,TRBV3-1/TRBV3-2,TGTGCCAGCAGCGCTAACAGGGGTCGAGGGATCTATGGCTACACCTTC,CASSANRGRGIYGYTF
TRBJ1-5,NA,NA,TRBV15,TGTGCCACCAGCACCCCTCCGGGTTATAGCAATCAGCCCCAGCATTTT,CATSTPPGYSNQPQHF
TRBJ1-1,NA,NA,TRBV7-2,TGTGCCAGCAGCTCAAGACAGGCGCCGAACACTGAAGCTTTCTTT,CASSSRQAPNTEAFF
TRBJ2-7,NA,once,TRBV7-3,TGTGCCAGCAGCTTATTCGGGTCCTCCTACGAGCAGTACTTC,CASSLFGSSYEQYF
TRBJ1-4,NA,NA,TRBV5-6,TGTGCCAGCAGCTTGAACCAGGGCGTAGAACTGTTTTTT,CASSLNQGVELFF
TRBJ2-3,TRBD1,NA,TRBV7-6,TGTGCCAGCAGCTTAGCAGGTGGGACAGGGAGACACACAGATACGCAGTATTTT,CASSLAGGTGRHTDTQYF
TRBJ2-5,TRBD1,NA,TRBV5-1,TGCGCCAGCAGCTCAGATTTGACAGGGAAGGAGACCCAGTACTTC,CASSSDLTGKETQYF
TRBJ2-7,TRBD1,few,TRBV3-1/TRBV3-2,TGTGCCAGCAGCCAAGATATACAGGGGAACGAGCAGTACTTC,CASSQDIQGNEQYF
TRBJ2-7,NA,NA,TRBV10-3,TGTGCCATCAGCTCTTCAGGGATTGGCGAGCAGTACTTC,CAISSSGIGEQYF
TRBJ2-3,NA,once,TRBV15,TGTGCCACCAGCGAGTGGGAGCTTGTCTATTTT,CATSEWELVYF
TRBJ2-7,NA,NA,TRBV6-5,TGTGCCAGCAGCCACAGGGTTTCCTACGAGCAGTACTTC,CASSHRVSYEQYF
TRBJ1-1,NA,NA,TRBV6-5,TGTGCCAGCAGTCTACAGGGCCTCGCCACTGAAGCTTTCTTT,CASSLQGLATEAFF
TRBJ2-5,TRBD1,NA,TRBV19,TGTGCCAGTAGTACGACAGGGTACCAAGAGACCCAGTACTTC,CASSTTGYQETQYF
TRBJ1-4,TRBD1,NA,TRBV3-1/TRBV3-2,TGTGCCAGCAGCTTACCGACAGGGGCTAATGAAAAACTGTTTTTT,CASSLPTGANEKLFF
TRBJ2-7,NA,NA,TRBV7-2,TGTGCCAGCAGCTTCGCGGGAACTTACGAGCAGTACTTC,CASSFAGTYEQYF
TRBJ2-1,TRBD2,few,TRBV30,TGTGCCTGGACCCCAAGGGCTCTAGCGGGGGGCCGCGATGAGCAGTTCTTC,CAWTPRALAGGRDEQFF
TRBJ2-7,NA,NA,TRBV11-3,TGTGCCAGCAGCTTGACAGCACAGTACGAGCAGTACTTC,CASSLTAQYEQYF
TRBJ2-1,TRBD2,NA,TRBV6-6,TGTGCCAGCAGTTCTTCACTAGCGGGGGAGGGTCGTGAGCAGTTCTTC,CASSSSLAGEGREQFF
TRBJ1-6,NA,NA,TRBV25-1,TGTGCCAGCAGTGAAATCGCAGATAATTCACCCCTCCACTTT,CASSEIADNSPLHF
TRBJ1-1,NA,NA,TRBV24-1,TGTGCCACCAGTGACACAGACCCAACCGAAGCTTTCTTT,CATSDTDPTEAFF
TRBJ2-1,NA,NA,TRBV7-3,TGTGCCAGCAGCTTTATTCGGGAAAACGAGCAGTTCTTC,CASSFIRENEQFF
TRBJ2-7,NA,NA,TRBV2,TGTGCCAGCAGCGCCTACGAGCAGTACTTC,CASSAYEQYF
TRBJ2-1,TRBD2,NA,TRBV7-9,TGTGCCAGCACCATCGGAGTAGCGGGGGGCAATGAGCAGTTCTTC,CASTIGVAGGNEQFF
TRBJ2-7,TRBD1,NA,TRBV18,TGTGCCAGCTCCCCCTTCCGGGACAGGGGCTACGAGCAGTACTTC,CASSPFRDRGYEQYF
TRBJ2-1,TRBD2,NA,TRBV5-1,TGCGCCAGCAGCGCCGAGCGGGGGTTCTTGTACAATGAGCAGTTCTTC,CASSAERGFLYNEQFF
TRBJ1-1,NA,NA,TRBV30,TGTTCTCTTTTCGACACTGAAGCTTTCTTT,CSLFDTEAFF
TRBJ1-5,NA,NA,TRBV6-6,TGTGCCAGCAGTTACCGGGGGGCGGATCAGCCCCAGCATTTT,CASSYRGADQPQHF
TRBJ2-7,TRBD2,NA,TRBV5-4,TGTGCCAGCAGCTCTAAGCGGGGGGGCACTTACGAGCAGTACTTC,CASSSKRGGTYEQYF
TRBJ2-1,NA,NA,TRBV6-2/TRBV6-3,TGTGCCAGCAGCTATTCCGGGACTTCACGAGAGCAGTTCTTC,CASSYSGTSREQFF
TRBJ1-2,TRBD1,NA,TRBV15,TGTGCCACCAGCAGAGCTCCGGGACAGGACTATGGCTACACCTTC,CATSRAPGQDYGYTF